Detailed here is one T cell receptor beta chain. Its antigen is currently unknown. Within the sample, other DNA sequences also encode this same CDR3. Germline V CDR1 and CDR2: MGHRA, YSYEKL. The trim removed 3 bases at V and 2 bases at J, leaving 4 bases unmatched. The CDR3 covers 14 residues. Repertoires were generated with immunoSEQ multiplex PCR, while TCRdb's copy carries only in-frame clones and drops some. In the table there are millions of clones, approximately 94% of which are singletons. Naive CD8 cells lacked CD45RO, underwent positive selection for CCR7 and left out terminally differentiated effector memory CD45RA+ cells. The sample originates from a study of shared clonotypes between healthy human individuals. Study-level background: Researchers drew samples from a couple of women and three men aged 18 to 49. General study points: In the sorted subsets, rarefaction showed sequencing was incomplete despite large depth. Four donors had around 5.2% of their naive CD4 clonotypes in common.

Sequencing was carried out using naive CD8+ T cells sorted from blood. This chain joins TRBV4-1 and TRBJ2-7; the match to TRBD1 covers 7 bases. The receptor comes from a man aged 18 to 29 in good health. CDR3 region: CASSHRQGPYEQYF. CDR3 nucleotides: TGCGCCAGCAGCCACAGACAGGGACCCTACGAGCAGTACTTC.